A selection of T cell receptor beta chains follows, all from one sample in a study of siplizumab effects on memory and regulatory T cells. Libraries were prepared by immunoSEQ multiplex PCR; TCRdb keeps only in-frame clonotypes and omits some of them. The table has roughly 120,000 clones, around 94% seen once; the top ten hold roughly 1.7%. The material sequenced was non-Treg CD4+ T cells sorted from blood. The receptor source for this set is a human donor in good health. CDR3s include the opening cysteine and the closing phenylalanine or tryptophan. Fields, in order: D gene, clone size, V gene, J gene, CDR3 protein, CDR3 DNA. A D gene is named only where the DNA matches it firmly. The size of a clone is reported for some rows only, either as once, few or many, or as a class for expanded clones.

d_gene: .
abundance: .
v_gene: TRBV6-1
j_gene: TRBJ1-1
CDR3aa: CASSEWSGDNTEAFF
CDR3nt: TGTGCCAGCAGTGAATGGTCAGGTGATAACACTGAAGCTTTCTTT

d_gene: .
abundance: .
v_gene: TRBV10-2
j_gene: TRBJ2-5
CDR3aa: CASSEGAGAQETQYF
CDR3nt: TGCGCCAGCAGTGAGGGAGCCGGGGCTCAAGAGACCCAGTACTTC

d_gene: .
abundance: .
v_gene: TRBV10-3
j_gene: TRBJ2-7
CDR3aa: CAITNKAGISSYEQYF
CDR3nt: TGTGCCATCACTAATAAAGCAGGGATCAGCTCCTACGAGCAGTACTTC

d_gene: .
abundance: .
v_gene: TRBV5-5
j_gene: TRBJ2-3
CDR3aa: CASVVGVTDTQYF
CDR3nt: TGTGCCAGCGTCGTAGGGGTAACAGATACGCAGTATTTT

d_gene: .
abundance: .
v_gene: TRBV5-1
j_gene: TRBJ2-3
CDR3aa: CASSLKRTSTDTQYF
CDR3nt: TGCGCCAGCAGCTTAAAGCGGACTAGCACAGATACGCAGTATTTT

d_gene: TRBD1
abundance: once
v_gene: TRBV29-1
j_gene: TRBJ1-2
CDR3aa: CSVGQGGDGYTF
CDR3nt: TGCAGCGTAGGACAGGGTGGGGATGGCTACACCTTC

d_gene: .
abundance: .
v_gene: TRBV2
j_gene: TRBJ1-5
CDR3aa: CASSEQGLEQPQHF
CDR3nt: TGTGCCAGCAGTGAACAGGGCTTAGAACAGCCCCAGCATTTT

d_gene: .
abundance: .
v_gene: TRBV5-4
j_gene: TRBJ1-1
CDR3aa: CASSAGLNTEAFF
CDR3nt: TGTGCCAGCAGCGCAGGGCTGAACACTGAAGCTTTCTTT

d_gene: .
abundance: .
v_gene: TRBV6-5
j_gene: TRBJ2-7
CDR3aa: CASSPLGGAIYGQYF
CDR3nt: TGTGCCAGCAGTCCCCTGGGGGGCGCGATCTACGGGCAGTACTTC

d_gene: TRBD1
abundance: .
v_gene: TRBV5-1
j_gene: TRBJ2-3
CDR3aa: CASQGADTQYF
CDR3nt: TGCGCCAGCCAGGGGGCAGATACGCAGTATTTT

d_gene: .
abundance: once
v_gene: TRBV2
j_gene: TRBJ1-3
CDR3aa: CASSATGNSGNTIYF
CDR3nt: TGTGCCAGCAGCGCTACAGGGAACTCTGGAAACACCATATATTTT

d_gene: TRBD1
abundance: .
v_gene: TRBV2
j_gene: TRBJ1-2
CDR3aa: CASGTGKSYGYTF
CDR3nt: TGTGCCAGTGGGACAGGGAAATCATATGGCTACACCTTC

d_gene: .
abundance: .
v_gene: TRBV10-3
j_gene: TRBJ1-5
CDR3aa: CAISRGPNQPQHF
CDR3nt: TGTGCCATCAGTCGCGGGCCAAATCAGCCCCAGCATTTT

d_gene: .
abundance: .
v_gene: TRBV7-8
j_gene: TRBJ2-7
CDR3aa: CASSSFREPSPYEQYF
CDR3nt: TGTGCCAGCAGCTCGTTCCGGGAACCCAGTCCATACGAGCAGTACTTC

d_gene: .
abundance: once
v_gene: TRBV30
j_gene: TRBJ1-5
CDR3aa: CAWIYRLDRNNQPQHF
CDR3nt: TGTGCCTGGATATACAGACTAGACAGAAACAATCAGCCCCAGCATTTT

d_gene: .
abundance: .
v_gene: TRBV6-5
j_gene: TRBJ2-2
CDR3aa: CASSYQGIGELFF
CDR3nt: TGTGCCAGCAGTTACCAGGGGATCGGGGAGCTGTTTTTT

d_gene: TRBD2
abundance: .
v_gene: TRBV2
j_gene: TRBJ2-7
CDR3aa: CASQDGGSYEQYF
CDR3nt: TGTGCCAGCCAGGACGGGGGGTCCTACGAGCAGTACTTC

d_gene: TRBD2
abundance: .
v_gene: TRBV7-8
j_gene: TRBJ2-5
CDR3aa: CASSLFIGLSGGEETQYF
CDR3nt: TGTGCCAGCAGCTTATTCATCGGTCTCAGCGGGGGGGAAGAGACCCAGTACTTC

d_gene: .
abundance: .
v_gene: TRBV14
j_gene: TRBJ1-2
CDR3aa: CASSQDLGLPRGYTF
CDR3nt: TGTGCCAGCAGCCAAGATTTAGGGCTCCCTCGTGGCTACACCTTC

d_gene: TRBD1
abundance: .
v_gene: TRBV19
j_gene: TRBJ1-2
CDR3aa: CASSIGQGNYGYTF
CDR3nt: TGTGCCAGTAGTATAGGACAGGGGAACTATGGCTACACCTTC

d_gene: .
abundance: .
v_gene: TRBV5-8
j_gene: TRBJ2-1
CDR3aa: CASSFRTGHNEQFF
CDR3nt: TGTGCCAGCAGCTTTAGAACAGGCCACAATGAGCAGTTCTTC

d_gene: TRBD2
abundance: .
v_gene: TRBV27
j_gene: TRBJ2-7
CDR3aa: CASRVTGGNGNEQYF
CDR3nt: TGTGCCAGCAGGGTTACGGGGGGGAATGGGAACGAGCAGTACTTC

d_gene: .
abundance: .
v_gene: TRBV15
j_gene: TRBJ2-7
CDR3aa: CATSRESRLDPYEQYF
CDR3nt: TGTGCCACCAGCAGAGAATCGAGACTAGATCCTTACGAGCAGTACTTC

d_gene: .
abundance: .
v_gene: TRBV29-1
j_gene: TRBJ1-3
CDR3aa: CSVRGSGNTIYF
CDR3nt: TGCAGCGTTCGGGGTTCTGGAAACACCATATATTTT

d_gene: TRBD2
abundance: .
v_gene: TRBV6-5
j_gene: TRBJ2-2
CDR3aa: CASRGTRYTGELFF
CDR3nt: TGTGCCAGCAGGGGGACTAGGTACACCGGGGAGCTGTTTTTT

d_gene: TRBD2
abundance: .
v_gene: TRBV5-1
j_gene: TRBJ2-1
CDR3aa: CASSATSGAYNEQFF
CDR3nt: TGCGCCAGCAGCGCGACTAGCGGGGCATACAATGAGCAGTTCTTC

d_gene: .
abundance: .
v_gene: TRBV5-4
j_gene: TRBJ2-5
CDR3aa: CASSLALPGAETQYF
CDR3nt: TGTGCCAGCAGCTTGGCCCTCCCAGGGGCAGAGACCCAGTACTTC

d_gene: TRBD1
abundance: .
v_gene: TRBV29-1
j_gene: TRBJ1-2
CDR3aa: CSVGKGAGGYTF
CDR3nt: TGCAGCGTTGGGAAGGGGGCGGGTGGCTACACCTTC

d_gene: .
abundance: .
v_gene: TRBV7-9
j_gene: TRBJ2-1
CDR3aa: CASSQDGGPYNEQFF
CDR3nt: TGTGCCAGCAGCCAGGACGGGGGTCCCTACAATGAGCAGTTCTTC

d_gene: .
abundance: .
v_gene: TRBV11-3
j_gene: TRBJ2-7
CDR3aa: CASSLRDGEQYF
CDR3nt: TGTGCCAGCAGCCTAAGGGATGGCGAGCAGTACTTC

d_gene: .
abundance: .
v_gene: TRBV19
j_gene: TRBJ1-3
CDR3aa: CASSAGLDGNTIYF
CDR3nt: TGTGCCAGTAGTGCCGGTTTGGATGGAAACACCATATATTTT

d_gene: TRBD2
abundance: .
v_gene: TRBV11-1
j_gene: TRBJ2-7
CDR3aa: CASSPLARELYEQYF
CDR3nt: TGTGCCAGCAGCCCCTTAGCGCGGGAGCTCTACGAGCAGTACTTC

d_gene: .
abundance: .
v_gene: TRBV6-5
j_gene: TRBJ1-6
CDR3aa: CASSYSVGLEISPLHF
CDR3nt: TGTGCCAGCAGTTACTCGGTGGGCTTGGAGATTTCACCCCTCCACTTT

d_gene: TRBD1
abundance: .
v_gene: TRBV19
j_gene: TRBJ2-3
CDR3aa: CASRTPGQGAPDTQYF
CDR3nt: TGTGCCAGCCGTACTCCGGGACAGGGGGCTCCAGATACGCAGTATTTT

d_gene: .
abundance: few
v_gene: TRBV5-1
j_gene: TRBJ2-1
CDR3aa: CASSFNPGGANEQFF
CDR3nt: TGCGCCAGCAGCTTTAACCCCGGCGGGGCGAATGAGCAGTTCTTC

d_gene: TRBD2
abundance: .
v_gene: TRBV13
j_gene: TRBJ2-1
CDR3aa: CASSLGLAGGPSEQFF
CDR3nt: TGTGCCAGCAGCTTAGGCCTTGCGGGGGGGCCCTCTGAGCAGTTCTTC

d_gene: .
abundance: once
v_gene: TRBV10-1
j_gene: TRBJ2-1
CDR3aa: CASSRTPYGNEQFF
CDR3nt: TGCGCCAGCAGTCGGACTCCCTACGGCAATGAGCAGTTCTTC

d_gene: TRBD1
abundance: .
v_gene: TRBV6-1
j_gene: TRBJ2-2
CDR3aa: CASSGNPQGANTGELFF
CDR3nt: TGTGCCAGCAGTGGCAACCCACAGGGGGCGAACACCGGGGAGCTGTTTTTT

d_gene: .
abundance: .
v_gene: TRBV19
j_gene: TRBJ2-5
CDR3aa: CASRQRGGVETQYF
CDR3nt: TGTGCCAGTAGACAACGAGGCGGGGTAGAGACCCAGTACTTC

d_gene: .
abundance: .
v_gene: TRBV5-1
j_gene: TRBJ2-3
CDR3aa: CASSFGPGDTQYF
CDR3nt: TGCGCCAGCAGCTTTGGGCCGGGAGATACGCAGTATTTT

d_gene: TRBD1
abundance: once
v_gene: TRBV5-4
j_gene: TRBJ1-2
CDR3aa: CASSYAGGDYGYTF
CDR3nt: TGTGCCAGCAGCTACGCAGGGGGGGACTATGGCTACACCTTC

d_gene: .
abundance: .
v_gene: TRBV5-4
j_gene: TRBJ2-1
CDR3aa: CASSLDSYNEQFF
CDR3nt: TGTGCCAGCAGCTTGGACTCTTACAATGAGCAGTTCTTC

d_gene: .
abundance: .
v_gene: TRBV5-6
j_gene: TRBJ2-2
CDR3aa: CASSLAGQSTGELFF
CDR3nt: TGTGCCAGCAGCTTGGCAGGACAGAGCACCGGGGAGCTGTTTTTT

d_gene: .
abundance: .
v_gene: TRBV7-9
j_gene: TRBJ2-3
CDR3aa: CASSLDTADTQYF
CDR3nt: TGTGCCAGCAGCTTAGATACAGCAGATACGCAGTATTTT

d_gene: .
abundance: .
v_gene: TRBV9
j_gene: TRBJ1-5
CDR3aa: CASSEGTSNQPQHF
CDR3nt: TGTGCCAGCAGCGAGGGGACGAGCAATCAGCCCCAGCATTTT